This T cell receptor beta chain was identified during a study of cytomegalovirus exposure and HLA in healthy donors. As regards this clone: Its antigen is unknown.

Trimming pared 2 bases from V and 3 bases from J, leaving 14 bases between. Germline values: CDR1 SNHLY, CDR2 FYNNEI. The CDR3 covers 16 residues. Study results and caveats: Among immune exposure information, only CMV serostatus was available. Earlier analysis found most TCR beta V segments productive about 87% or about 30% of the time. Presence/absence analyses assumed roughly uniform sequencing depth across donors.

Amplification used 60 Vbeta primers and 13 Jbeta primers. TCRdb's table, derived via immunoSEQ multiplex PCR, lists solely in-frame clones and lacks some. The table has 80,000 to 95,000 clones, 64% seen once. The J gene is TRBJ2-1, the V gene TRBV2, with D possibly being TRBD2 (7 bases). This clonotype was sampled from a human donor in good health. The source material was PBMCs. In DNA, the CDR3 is TGTGCCAGCAGTGAAAACACGGGGGGCCTCTACAATGAGCAGTTCTTC. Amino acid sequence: CASSENTGGLYNEQFF.